This TCR beta chain was found in a study of T cells after yellow fever vaccination. Study findings and constraints: Primary-vaccination clones mostly resurfaced post-booster (96% CD4, roughly 90% CD8).

This clonotype was counted ten times or more. Its antigen is not identified. Using its own MiXCR run on the 5' RACE reads, TCRdb lists one record per CDR3 protein. The data hold about 180,000 distinct CDR3 sequences, with approximately 6.2% observed a single time. The CDR3 is made up of 16 amino acids. CDR1 is SGHVS, CDR2 FNYEAQ, per germline. J lost 7 bases, V lost 1 base, and 7 bases had no gene match. Sequences were derived from CD4+ T cells sorted from PBMCs, sampled on the day of the first yellow fever vaccination. The J gene is TRBJ2-1, the V gene TRBV7-6; 10 bases agree with TRBD2. The sequence was obtained from a man younger than 35 who received the YFV17D yellow fever vaccine. The CDR3, as DNA: TGTGCCAGCAGCTTAGGGGCTAGCGGGGGCCATAATGAGCAGTTCTTC. Its protein product is CASSLGASGGHNEQFF.